A selection of T cell receptor beta chains follows, all from one sample in a study of early stage breast cancer tumors. The protocol was immunoSEQ multiplex PCR, while the TCRdb copy is restricted to in-frame clones and leaves out a portion. The data contain around 41,000 clones, about 78% of them singletons. The sample was blood. The receptors derive from a person between 50 and 60 years old with breast cancer. The CDR3 runs from the conserved cysteine through the conserved F or W. Fields, in order: D gene, V gene, clone size, J gene, CDR3 length, CDR3 DNA, CDR3 protein. A D gene is named only where the DNA matches it firmly. Size tells how often a clone was seen (once, few, many) or the class of an expanded clone, and some rows leave it out.

D gene: .
V gene: TRBV19
clone size: .
J gene: TRBJ1-4
CDR3 length: 15
CDR3 DNA: TGTGCCAGTAGTATTCAGACAGAGGATAATGAAAAACTGTTTTTT
CDR3 protein: CASSIQTEDNEKLFF

D gene: .
V gene: TRBV2
clone size: .
J gene: TRBJ2-4
CDR3 length: 15
CDR3 DNA: TGTGCCAGCGAAGCGAGCGGGCTAGCCAAAAACATTCAGTACTTC
CDR3 protein: CASEASGLAKNIQYF

D gene: TRBD1
V gene: TRBV9
clone size: .
J gene: TRBJ1-2
CDR3 length: 15
CDR3 DNA: TGTGCCAGCAGCGTAAATGGACAGGGGTTGTATGGCTACACCTTC
CDR3 protein: CASSVNGQGLYGYTF

D gene: .
V gene: TRBV30
clone size: .
J gene: TRBJ2-1
CDR3 length: 15
CDR3 DNA: TGTGCCTGGAGCTCTGGGTCGGGCTCCTACAATGAGCAGTTCTTC
CDR3 protein: CAWSSGSGSYNEQFF

D gene: TRBD2
V gene: TRBV5-4
clone size: .
J gene: TRBJ2-5
CDR3 length: 13
CDR3 DNA: TGTGCCAGCAGGAAAGGGACTAGTAAGACCCAGTACTTC
CDR3 protein: CASRKGTSKTQYF

D gene: TRBD1
V gene: TRBV19
clone size: once
J gene: TRBJ1-1
CDR3 length: 12
CDR3 DNA: TGTGCCAGTATGACAGGGGTAACTGAAGCTTTCTTT
CDR3 protein: CASMTGVTEAFF

D gene: TRBD1
V gene: TRBV9
clone size: .
J gene: TRBJ1-4
CDR3 length: 16
CDR3 DNA: TGTGCCAGCAGCGTAGCTAAGGGACAGGGACATGAAAAACTGTTTTTT
CDR3 protein: CASSVAKGQGHEKLFF

D gene: .
V gene: TRBV5-4
clone size: few
J gene: TRBJ2-1
CDR3 length: 12
CDR3 DNA: TGTGCCAGCAGCTTAGGGGGTGGTGAGCAGTTCTTC
CDR3 protein: CASSLGGGEQFF

D gene: .
V gene: TRBV7-2
clone size: .
J gene: TRBJ1-4
CDR3 length: 14
CDR3 DNA: TGTGCCAGCAGCTTAAGGGGGAGAGATGAAAAACTGTTTTTT
CDR3 protein: CASSLRGRDEKLFF

D gene: TRBD2
V gene: TRBV2
clone size: .
J gene: TRBJ2-2
CDR3 length: 18
CDR3 DNA: TGTGCCAGCAGTAAAACGGGGACTAGCGGGACGAACACCGGGGAGCTGTTTTTT
CDR3 protein: CASSKTGTSGTNTGELFF

D gene: TRBD1
V gene: TRBV4-3
clone size: .
J gene: TRBJ1-2
CDR3 length: 17
CDR3 DNA: TGCGCCAGCAGCCAAGAGTGGACAGGGAATATAAACTATGGCTACACCTTC
CDR3 protein: CASSQEWTGNINYGYTF

D gene: .
V gene: TRBV14
clone size: .
J gene: TRBJ2-5
CDR3 length: 15
CDR3 DNA: TGTGCCAGCAGCCAAGCAGGTACCCTTCAAGAGACCCAGTACTTC
CDR3 protein: CASSQAGTLQETQYF

D gene: TRBD2
V gene: TRBV7-9
clone size: .
J gene: TRBJ2-1
CDR3 length: 19
CDR3 DNA: TGTGCCAGCAGCTTAGAGGGGACTAGCGGGAGAGGGGCTTACAATGAGCAGTTCTTC
CDR3 protein: CASSLEGTSGRGAYNEQFF

D gene: .
V gene: TRBV9
clone size: .
J gene: TRBJ1-2
CDR3 length: 14
CDR3 DNA: TGTGCCAGCAGCTCGCGGGTGGGGAGTGGTGGCTACACCTTC
CDR3 protein: CASSSRVGSGGYTF

D gene: .
V gene: TRBV7-2
clone size: .
J gene: TRBJ1-3
CDR3 length: 15
CDR3 DNA: TGTGCCAGCAGCCCAGGGATACTCTCTGGAAACACCATATATTTT
CDR3 protein: CASSPGILSGNTIYF

D gene: .
V gene: TRBV9
clone size: .
J gene: TRBJ2-3
CDR3 length: 21
CDR3 DNA: TGTGCCAGCAGCCCCTCGACTAGACGTTTTATGTGGGCCTCTAGCACAGATACGCAGTATTTT
CDR3 protein: CASSPSTRRFMWASSTDTQYF

D gene: TRBD1
V gene: TRBV6-6
clone size: .
J gene: TRBJ2-7
CDR3 length: 12
CDR3 DNA: TGTGCCAGCAGCAAACAGGGGACCGAGCAGTACTTC
CDR3 protein: CASSKQGTEQYF

D gene: .
V gene: TRBV19
clone size: .
J gene: TRBJ2-6
CDR3 length: 15
CDR3 DNA: TGTGCCAGTAGTATAGGCGGCTCTGGGGCCAACGTCCTGACTTTC
CDR3 protein: CASSIGGSGANVLTF

D gene: TRBD1
V gene: TRBV10-3
clone size: .
J gene: TRBJ2-4
CDR3 length: 20
CDR3 DNA: TGTGCCATCAGTGAGTCTCTCCCCGGGACAGGGGGCCCCGCCAAAAACATTCAGTACTTC
CDR3 protein: CAISESLPGTGGPAKNIQYF

D gene: TRBD1
V gene: TRBV18
clone size: .
J gene: TRBJ1-1
CDR3 length: 15
CDR3 DNA: TGTGCCAGCTCATATTACAGGGGAATGAACACTGAAGCTTTCTTT
CDR3 protein: CASSYYRGMNTEAFF

D gene: TRBD1
V gene: TRBV15
clone size: few
J gene: TRBJ2-5
CDR3 length: 16
CDR3 DNA: TGTGCCACCAGCAGAGTTTTGGGGACAGCCCAAGAGACCCAGTACTTC
CDR3 protein: CATSRVLGTAQETQYF

D gene: .
V gene: TRBV5-5
clone size: .
J gene: TRBJ1-1
CDR3 length: 15
CDR3 DNA: TGTGCCAGCAGGTCCCGGGGGAAGGGTAACACTGAAGCTTTCTTT
CDR3 protein: CASRSRGKGNTEAFF

D gene: TRBD1
V gene: TRBV6-5
clone size: .
J gene: TRBJ2-3
CDR3 length: 15
CDR3 DNA: TGTGCCAGCAGACGACAGGGGTTTCCCACAGATACGCAGTATTTT
CDR3 protein: CASRRQGFPTDTQYF

D gene: .
V gene: TRBV19
clone size: .
J gene: TRBJ2-3
CDR3 length: 13
CDR3 DNA: TGTGCCAGTAGCCCCGCTCTAGAAGATACGCAGTATTTT
CDR3 protein: CASSPALEDTQYF

D gene: TRBD1
V gene: TRBV5-4
clone size: .
J gene: TRBJ2-1
CDR3 length: 14
CDR3 DNA: TGTGCCAGCAGTCGACAGGGGTCTAACAATGAGCAGTTCTTC
CDR3 protein: CASSRQGSNNEQFF

D gene: .
V gene: TRBV6-5
clone size: .
J gene: TRBJ1-1
CDR3 length: 12
CDR3 DNA: TGTGCCAGCAGTCAACAGGACACTGAAGCTTTCTTT
CDR3 protein: CASSQQDTEAFF

D gene: .
V gene: TRBV7-6
clone size: .
J gene: TRBJ1-5
CDR3 length: 16
CDR3 DNA: TGTGCCAGCAGCTTATCCTCCGGGACAAATAATCAGCCCCAGCATTTT
CDR3 protein: CASSLSSGTNNQPQHF

D gene: TRBD1
V gene: TRBV27
clone size: few
J gene: TRBJ2-7
CDR3 length: 17
CDR3 DNA: TGTGCCAGCAGCAAATGGACAGGTGAGGAAAGCTCCTACGAGCAGTACTTC
CDR3 protein: CASSKWTGEESSYEQYF

D gene: TRBD2
V gene: TRBV9
clone size: .
J gene: TRBJ2-3
CDR3 length: 15
CDR3 DNA: TGTGCCAGCAGCGCGGGACTAGCGGGAGCGGATACGCAGTATTTT
CDR3 protein: CASSAGLAGADTQYF

D gene: .
V gene: TRBV6-1
clone size: few
J gene: TRBJ2-3
CDR3 length: 12
CDR3 DNA: TGTGCCAGCAGTACGGAGGCGGATACGCAGTATTTT
CDR3 protein: CASSTEADTQYF

D gene: TRBD1
V gene: TRBV10-3
clone size: .
J gene: TRBJ1-1
CDR3 length: 15
CDR3 DNA: TGTGCCATCAGTGAGTCGAGACAGGGGAACACTGAAGCTTTCTTT
CDR3 protein: CAISESRQGNTEAFF

D gene: TRBD2
V gene: TRBV5-6
clone size: once
J gene: TRBJ2-3
CDR3 length: 19
CDR3 DNA: TGTGCCAGCAGCTTGGGACTAGCGGGGGGAGGCGATGTGGCAGATACGCAGTATTTT
CDR3 protein: CASSLGLAGGGDVADTQYF

D gene: .
V gene: TRBV5-1
clone size: once
J gene: TRBJ2-5
CDR3 length: 13
CDR3 DNA: TGCGCCAGCAGCGGAAACGGGGGAGAGACCCAGTACTTC
CDR3 protein: CASSGNGGETQYF

D gene: TRBD2
V gene: TRBV30
clone size: .
J gene: TRBJ2-5
CDR3 length: 12
CDR3 DNA: TGTGCCTGGATGGGGGGGGGAGAGACCCAGTACTTC
CDR3 protein: CAWMGGGETQYF

D gene: TRBD2
V gene: TRBV19
clone size: .
J gene: TRBJ2-5
CDR3 length: 14
CDR3 DNA: TGTGCCAGTAAAACTAGCGGGAGGGGCGAGACCCAGTACTTC
CDR3 protein: CASKTSGRGETQYF

D gene: TRBD2
V gene: TRBV4-3
clone size: .
J gene: TRBJ2-3
CDR3 length: 17
CDR3 DNA: TGCGCCAGCAGCCACCGTACTAGCGGGGGGGGCACAGATACGCAGTATTTT
CDR3 protein: CASSHRTSGGGTDTQYF

D gene: TRBD2
V gene: TRBV19
clone size: .
J gene: TRBJ2-3
CDR3 length: 17
CDR3 DNA: TGTGCCAGTAGTGGGGGGACTAGCGGGACACGCACAGATACGCAGTATTTT
CDR3 protein: CASSGGTSGTRTDTQYF

D gene: TRBD1
V gene: TRBV10-3
clone size: .
J gene: TRBJ1-2
CDR3 length: 14
CDR3 DNA: TGTGCCATCAGTGAGGGACAGGGGGCGCGCGGCTACACCTTC
CDR3 protein: CAISEGQGARGYTF

D gene: .
V gene: TRBV5-5
clone size: once
J gene: TRBJ1-2
CDR3 length: 12
CDR3 DNA: TGTGCCAGCAGCTTGCCCGGGTATGGCTACACCTTC
CDR3 protein: CASSLPGYGYTF

D gene: .
V gene: TRBV11-2
clone size: .
J gene: TRBJ2-3
CDR3 length: 18
CDR3 DNA: TGTGCCAGCAGCTTAGGAGGGATATTCACCCGCCCCACAGATACGCAGTATTTT
CDR3 protein: CASSLGGIFTRPTDTQYF

D gene: .
V gene: TRBV7-3
clone size: few
J gene: TRBJ2-7
CDR3 length: 14
CDR3 DNA: TGTGCCAGCAGCTCCTCCCCCGGGGCCTACGAGCAGTACTTC
CDR3 protein: CASSSSPGAYEQYF

D gene: TRBD1
V gene: TRBV30
clone size: .
J gene: TRBJ1-2
CDR3 length: 14
CDR3 DNA: TGTGCCTGGGAGGTAGACAGGGGCCTCTATGGCTACACCTTC
CDR3 protein: CAWEVDRGLYGYTF

D gene: .
V gene: TRBV27
clone size: .
J gene: TRBJ1-1
CDR3 length: 13
CDR3 DNA: TGTGCCAGCAGGTTAGGGACAAACACTGAAGCTTTCTTT
CDR3 protein: CASRLGTNTEAFF

D gene: .
V gene: TRBV7-9
clone size: .
J gene: TRBJ2-2
CDR3 length: 14
CDR3 DNA: TGTGCCAGCAGCTTAGAGACACCCACCGGGGAGCTGTTTTTT
CDR3 protein: CASSLETPTGELFF

D gene: .
V gene: TRBV7-2
clone size: .
J gene: TRBJ1-2
CDR3 length: 14
CDR3 DNA: TGTGCCAGCAGCTTAGATTTTCAGGGTAATGGCTACACCTTC
CDR3 protein: CASSLDFQGNGYTF

D gene: .
V gene: TRBV14
clone size: few
J gene: TRBJ2-7
CDR3 length: 13
CDR3 DNA: TGTGCCAGCAGCCACCCGGGCGGGTCCGAGCAGTACTTC
CDR3 protein: CASSHPGGSEQYF

D gene: TRBD2
V gene: TRBV9
clone size: .
J gene: TRBJ2-3
CDR3 length: 16
CDR3 DNA: TGTGCCAGCAGCGTAGTAGCGGGAGCCCCTTCAGATACGCAGTATTTT
CDR3 protein: CASSVVAGAPSDTQYF

D gene: .
V gene: TRBV30
clone size: .
J gene: TRBJ1-1
CDR3 length: 13
CDR3 DNA: TGTGCCTGGACAGGGCCAGCCAACACTGAAGCTTTCTTT
CDR3 protein: CAWTGPANTEAFF

D gene: TRBD1
V gene: TRBV19
clone size: .
J gene: TRBJ1-5
CDR3 length: 14
CDR3 DNA: TGTGCCAGTACCGTACAGGGGGCCGGTCAGCCCCAGCATTTT
CDR3 protein: CASTVQGAGQPQHF

D gene: TRBD1
V gene: TRBV29-1
clone size: .
J gene: TRBJ2-6
CDR3 length: 18
CDR3 DNA: TGCAGCGTTGAACCTTCCGGGACAGGGACCTCTGGGGCCAACGTCCTGACTTTC
CDR3 protein: CSVEPSGTGTSGANVLTF

D gene: .
V gene: TRBV5-1
clone size: .
J gene: TRBJ2-6
CDR3 length: 14
CDR3 DNA: TGCGCCAGCAGCTTGACAGACGGGGCCAACGTCCTGACTTTC
CDR3 protein: CASSLTDGANVLTF

D gene: .
V gene: TRBV2
clone size: few
J gene: TRBJ1-6
CDR3 length: 17
CDR3 DNA: TGTGCCAGCACCTCTCGGGACACGAGCTCCTATAATTCACCCCTCCACTTT
CDR3 protein: CASTSRDTSSYNSPLHF

D gene: TRBD2
V gene: TRBV7-8
clone size: .
J gene: TRBJ2-7
CDR3 length: 15
CDR3 DNA: TGTGCCAGCAGCCTCCGGACTAGCACGGGGTACGAGCAGTACTTC
CDR3 protein: CASSLRTSTGYEQYF